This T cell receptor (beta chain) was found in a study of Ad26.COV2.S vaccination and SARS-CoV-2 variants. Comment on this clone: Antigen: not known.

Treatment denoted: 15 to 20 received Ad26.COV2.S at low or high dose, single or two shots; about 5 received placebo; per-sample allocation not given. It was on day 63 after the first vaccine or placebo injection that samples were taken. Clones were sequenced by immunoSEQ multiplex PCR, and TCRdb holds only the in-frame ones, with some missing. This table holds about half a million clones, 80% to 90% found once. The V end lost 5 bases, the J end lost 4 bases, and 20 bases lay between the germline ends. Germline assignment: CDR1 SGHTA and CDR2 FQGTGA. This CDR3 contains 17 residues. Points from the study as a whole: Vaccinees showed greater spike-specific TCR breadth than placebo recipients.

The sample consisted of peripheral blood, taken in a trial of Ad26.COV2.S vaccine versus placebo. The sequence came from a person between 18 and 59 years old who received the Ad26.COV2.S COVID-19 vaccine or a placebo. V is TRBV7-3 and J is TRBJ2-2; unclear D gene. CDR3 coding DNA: TGTGCCAGCAGCCCCCTCCCATGGCACTCAAGCACCGGGGAGCTGTTTTTT. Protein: CASSPLPWHSSTGELFF. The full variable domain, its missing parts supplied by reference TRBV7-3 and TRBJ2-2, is GAGVSQTPSNKVTEKGKYVELRCDPISGHTALYWYRQSLGQGPEFLIYFQGTGAADDSGLPNDRFFAVRPEGSVSTLKIQRTERGDSAVYLCASSPLPWHSSTGELFFGEGSRLTVL.